This T cell receptor (beta chain) was captured in a study of CD8 T cells in Susac syndrome. The CDR3 sequence is 16 residues long. Germline-derived CDR1 and CDR2 are SEHNR and FQNEAQ (reference sequence). V lost 6 bases, J lost 5 bases, and 20 bases lay in between. Reverse transcription of roughly 0.45 to 1 ug RNA was carried out with random hexamers. One entry per CDR3 protein, called by TCRdb with MiXCR from the immunoSEQ multiplex PCR reads. Found here are about 120,000 distinct CDR3 sequences, 85% to 95% of them singletons; the top ten hold about 0.11%. Sequencing was carried out using CD8+ T cells from PBMCs. This clonotype was sampled from a human donor in good health. The rearrangement joins TRBV7-9 to TRBJ2-1; D is possibly TRBD1 (5 bases). CDR3 in amino acids: CASRPSTDSFHNEQFF. CDR3 nucleotide sequence: TGTGCCAGCAGGCCATCGACAGATTCTTTCCACAATGAGCAGTTCTTC.